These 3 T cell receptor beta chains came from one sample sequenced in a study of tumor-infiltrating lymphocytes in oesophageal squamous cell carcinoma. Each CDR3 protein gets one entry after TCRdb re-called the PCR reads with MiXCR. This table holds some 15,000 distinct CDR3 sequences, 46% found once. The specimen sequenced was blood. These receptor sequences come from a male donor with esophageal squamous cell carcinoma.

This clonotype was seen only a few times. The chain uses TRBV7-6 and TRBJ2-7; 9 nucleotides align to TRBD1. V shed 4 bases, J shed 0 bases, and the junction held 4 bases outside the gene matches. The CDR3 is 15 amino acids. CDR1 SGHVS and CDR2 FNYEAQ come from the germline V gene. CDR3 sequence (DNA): TGTGCCAGCAGCTCAGGGACAGGGAGCTCCTACGAGCAGTACTTC. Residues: CASSSGTGSSYEQYF.

CDR3: CASSFQTAHTDTQYF. The DNA of the CDR3 is TGTGCCAGCAGTTTCCAGACAGCCCACACAGATACGCAGTATTTT. The chain links TRBV28 to TRBJ2-3, with a weak D call TRBD1 (5 bases). Germline CDR1 is MDHEN and CDR2 is SYDVKM. Trimming cost V 3 bases and J 2 bases, with 12 bases left between them. There are 15 residues in the CDR3.

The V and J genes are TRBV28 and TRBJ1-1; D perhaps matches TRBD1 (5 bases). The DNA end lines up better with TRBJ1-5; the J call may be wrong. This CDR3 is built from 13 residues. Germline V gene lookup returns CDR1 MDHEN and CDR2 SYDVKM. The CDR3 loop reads CASSPQGSQPQHF. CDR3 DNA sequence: TGTGCCAGCAGTCCCCAGGGAAGTCAGCCCCAGCATTTT.